The 8 T cell receptor beta chains listed next were all sequenced from one sample in a study of cytomegalovirus exposure and HLA in healthy donors. The assay was immunoSEQ multiplex PCR, and TCRdb's table has in-frame clones only and misses some. The sample has fewer than 80,000 clones; 95% to 96% are singletons. Sample: PBMCs. These receptors all come from a woman between 18 and 29 years old in good health and CMV-seropositive.

The chain is built from TRBV19 and TRBJ2-1, with TRBD1 matching 9 bases. The CDR3 length is 16 residues. Germline CDR1 reads LNHDA; CDR2 reads SQIVND (reference sequence). V gave up 5 bases and J gave up 6 bases; unmatched junction bases: 11. CDR3 sequence: CASSLSGTGFFNEQFF. CDR3 bases: TGTGCCAGTAGTCTCTCGGGGACAGGGTTTTTCAATGAGCAGTTCTTC.

The V and J genes are TRBV7-2 and TRBJ1-5; 9 nucleotides line up with TRBD1. CDR3 size: 14 residues. Germline CDR1 is SGHTA and CDR2 is FQGNSA. V was pared by 5 bases and J by 9 bases, with 8 bases of the junction left unmatched. The CDR3 sequence: CASSRDRALGPQHF. The DNA of the CDR3 is TGTGCCAGCAGCCGGGACAGGGCCTTGGGGCCCCAGCATTTT.

In DNA form, the CDR3 reads TGTGCCAGTAGTATATCGTCGGGAGGGTTACAAGAGACCCAGTACTTC. The encoded protein is CASSISSGGLQETQYF. This rearrangement joins TRBV19 to TRBJ2-5, with TRBD2 matching 8 bases. This CDR3 contains 16 residues. Losses at the gene ends were 2 bases for V and 2 bases for J; bases not matched to a gene: 7. The germline V gene has CDR1 LNHDA and CDR2 SQIVND (reference sequence).

This rearrangement joins TRBV15 to TRBJ2-7; 7 bases match TRBD1. CDR3 size: 17 residues. Unmatched junction bases numbered 17, after V lost 3 bases and J lost 6 bases. Germline V gene data show CDR1 as LNHNV and CDR2 as YYDKDF (reference sequence). The CDR3 coding sequence is TGTGCCACCAGCAGTCCGGGACAGTCAACAAGGGTCGGCGAGCAGTACTTC. Protein sequence: CATSSPGQSTRVGEQYF.

The chain has TRBV5-1 and TRBJ2-1; 9 bases map to TRBD2. CDR1 is SGHRS and CDR2 is YFSETQ in the germline V gene. This CDR3 spans 18 amino acids. V was clipped by 4 bases and J by 0 bases; unmatched bases: 11. CDR3 nucleotide sequence: TGCGCCAGCAGCCTGACACTAGCGGGCCTTTTCTCCTACAATGAGCAGTTCTTC. It specifies CASSLTLAGLFSYNEQFF. The whole variable domain, filled in from reference TRBV5-1 and TRBJ2-1, reads KAGVTQTPRYLIKTRGQQVTLSCSPISGHRSVSWYQQTPGQGLQFLFEYFSETQRNKGNFPGRFSGRQFSNSRSEMNVSTLELGDSALYLCASSLTLAGLFSYNEQFFGPGTRLTVL.

This chain connects TRBV5-1 to TRBJ2-1; tentatively, D is TRBD2 (6 bases). Germline V gene data show CDR1 as SGHRS and CDR2 as YFSETQ. The CDR3 is 15 residues long. Trimming stripped 2 bases from V and 6 bases from J, with 15 bases between. The chain's CDR3 is CASSLPSVMGNEQFF. CDR3 bases: TGCGCCAGCAGCTTACCTAGCGTAATGGGCAATGAGCAGTTCTTC.

The rearrangement joins TRBV12-5 to TRBJ1-1; possibly TRBD1 for D (6 bases). This CDR3 is 14 amino acids long. The germline gives CDR1 LGHNT, CDR2 FRNRAP. V was trimmed by 1 base and J by 1 base, leaving 7 bases between them. CDR3 DNA: TGTGCTAGTGGTTTGGGGACAGAGAACACTGAAGCTTTCTTT. It specifies CASGLGTENTEAFF.

This clone was detected a few times. The gene calls are TRBV28 and TRBJ2-3; TRBD2 agrees at 8 bases. The V and J ends lost 5 bases and 1 base, in that order; junction bases with no gene match: 11. The germline V gene has CDR1 MDHEN and CDR2 SYDVKM. This CDR3 contains 17 residues. DNA of the CDR3: TGTGCCAGCAGTAATCTCGTGGGAGCGGGAGGCACAGATACGCAGTATTTT. It is translated as CASSNLVGAGGTDTQYF.